What follows are 2 T cell receptor beta chains derived from one specimen sequenced in a study of cytomegalovirus exposure and HLA in healthy donors. Primers for the PCR totalled 60 Vbeta and 13 Jbeta. Measured with immunoSEQ multiplex PCR; TCRdb has only the in-frame clones, and not every one. The sample lists 150,000 to 200,000 clones, roughly two thirds seen once, with over 2.5% in the top ten. Material: PBMCs. The receptors here all came from a woman in her twenties or thirties in good health and CMV-seronegative.

The rearrangement joins TRBV7-6 to TRBJ2-7, with TRBD1 as a possible D gene (6 bases). The CDR3 is 14 amino acids. Trimming shortened V by 5 bases and J by 3 bases, and 14 bases separated the two germline ends. The germline gives CDR1 SGHVS, CDR2 FNYEAQ. DNA of the CDR3: TGTGCCAGCAGCCCACGACCGGACAGCTACGAGCAGTACTTC. As protein: CASSPRPDSYEQYF. The variable domain in full, completed from reference TRBV7-6 and TRBJ2-7, reads GAGVSQSPRYKVTKRGQDVALRCDPISGHVSLYWYRQALGQGPEFLTYFNYEAQQDKSGLPNDRFSAERPEGSISTLTIQRTEQRDSAMYRCASSPRPDSYEQYFGPGTRLTVT.

This chain connects TRBV4-1 to TRBJ1-4; D is undetermined. Germline V lookup: CDR1 MGHRA, CDR2 YSYEKL. V was pared by 1 base and J by 3 bases, with 9 bases between. The CDR3 extends over 15 amino acids. The CDR3 nucleotides read TGCGCCAGCAGCCAAGTAAACTGGTCTAATGAAAAACTGTTTTTT. Translated: CASSQVNWSNEKLFF.